This T cell receptor (beta chain) comes out of a study of beta chain features in type 1 diabetes. Whole-study findings and limits: Moderately but significantly shorter TCRB CDR3s were found in Type 1 diabetes patients in all four CD4+ subsets. Across patients, naive, central memory and Treg TCRB repertoires exhibited apparently greater similarity than was observed across healthy donors.

Sequencing targeted expressed TCRB transcripts, as all isolated RNA had been reverse transcribed. Using immunoSEQ multiplex PCR, the repertoire was profiled, and TCRdb retains in-frame clones only, with some absent. The sample gives more than 300,000 clones, 10% to 15% of which show up once; approximately 0.011% is in the top ten. Remarks on this clone: Its target is not known.

The CDR3 covers 16 residues. The V and J ends lost 2 bases and 6 bases, in that order; junction bases with no gene match: 3. Germline loops: CDR1 MNHEY, CDR2 SMNVEV (reference sequence). On average, the one heparinised blood draw given by each donor was about 100 mL. This rearrangement joins TRBV27 to TRBJ2-1; 14 bases are shared with TRBD2. Material for sequencing was naive CD4+ T cells from blood. This TCR derives from a woman aged 18-29 years with type 1 diabetes. The CDR3 DNA is TGTGCCAGCAGTTTAGCCGGGACTAGCGGGAGCAATGAGCAGTTCTTC. It is translated as CASSLAGTSGSNEQFF.